The 32 T cell receptor beta chains in this list originate from one sample, sequenced in a study of tumor-infiltrating lymphocytes in oesophageal squamous cell carcinoma. MiXCR was run by TCRdb on the PCR reads, yielding one entry per CDR3 protein. The table includes 9,500 to 13,000 distinct CDR3 sequences, approximately 50% detected once. The sample comprised esophageal tumor tissue. The source is a female donor with esophageal squamous cell carcinoma.

Only a few counts were recorded for this clonotype. This rearrangement joins TRBV7-2 to TRBJ2-1, with 12 bases matching TRBD2. V gave up 5 bases and J gave up 0 bases; unmatched junction bases: 8. Germline lookup yields CDR1 SGHTA and CDR2 FQGNSA. The CDR3 runs 18 residues. The CDR3 loop is CASSLYRTSGASYNEQFF. In DNA form, the CDR3 reads TGTGCCAGCAGCCTATATCGGACTAGCGGGGCCTCCTACAATGAGCAGTTCTTC.

As concerns this clonotype: At one end, the junction sequence differs from germline, possibly due to a read error. The rearrangement joins TRBV7-6 to TRBJ1-2; perhaps TRBD1 as D (6 bases). This CDR3 is 14 amino acids long. CDR1 is SGHVS, CDR2 FNYEAQ, per germline. The CDR3 region is CASSIKQGYYGYTF. Here the CDR3 DNA reads TGTGCTAGCAGCATTAAACAGGGCTACTATGGCTACACCTTC.

This clonotype was counted at least ten times. V is TRBV5-1 and J is TRBJ1-2; TRBD1 might be the D (6 bases). Trimming pared 4 bases from V and 4 bases from J, leaving 14 bases between. From germline, CDR1 is SGHRS and CDR2 YFSETQ. This CDR3 has 14 residues. The CDR3 spells CASSREEDSYGYTF. For the CDR3, the DNA is TGCGCCAGCAGCCGGGAGGAGGACAGCTATGGCTACACCTTC.

V is TRBV27 and J is TRBJ1-2; D may be TRBD1 (5 bases). The CDR3 has 16 amino acids. Per the germline V gene, CDR1 is MNHEY and CDR2 is SMNVEV (reference sequence). Trimming removed 5 bases at V and 1 base at J, with 17 bases between. The CDR3 nucleotides read TGTGCCAGCAGTCACGGGACGGGGAATTTTAACTATGGCTACACCTTC. Amino acid sequence: CASSHGTGNFNYGYTF.

This clonotype is large within its sample. The chain joins TRBV10-3 to TRBJ2-7; D is unclear. Germline-derived CDR1 and CDR2 are ENHRY and SYGVKD. The CDR3 consists of 15 residues. V was shortened by 3 bases and J by 0 bases, with 12 bases between the two germline ends. The CDR3 loop reads CAISDPGRSSYEQYF. As DNA, the CDR3 is TGTGCCATCAGTGACCCCGGACGGTCCTCCTACGAGCAGTACTTC.

Concerning this clonotype itself: One junction end disagrees with the germline gene, perhaps due to a read error. The chain employs TRBV12-3 or TRBV12-4 and TRBJ2-7; 8 bases agree with TRBD1. This CDR3 region has 13 residues. CDR3: CASRAGTGHEQYF. For the CDR3, the DNA is TGTGCCAGCAGGGCCGGGACAGGACACGAGCAGTACTTT.

This clonotype has a handful of counts. DNA for the CDR3: TGTGCCAGCAGCTTGGACAGGGGGTACTACGAGCAGTACTTC. This gives the protein CASSLDRGYYEQYF. This chain joins TRBV7-2 and TRBJ2-5; TRBD1 aligns across 10 bases. The closer fit of TRBJ2-7 to the DNA end suggests the J call may be wrong. Germline values: CDR1 SGHTA, CDR2 FQGNSA. This CDR3 has 14 amino acids.

The rearrangement joins TRBV11-2 to TRBJ1-1; D gene uncertain. Trimming cost V 1 base and J 1 base, with 4 bases left between them. Germline loops: CDR1 SGHAT, CDR2 FQNNGV. This CDR3 has 13 residues. CDR3 loop: CASSLGWNTEAFF. CDR3 DNA: TGTGCCAGCAGCTTAGGTTGGAACACTGAAGCTTTCTTT.

This clonotype was recorded at least ten times. V gene TRBV6-6 combines with J gene TRBJ1-5, with D perhaps matching TRBD1 (6 bases). V was pared by 2 bases and J by 5 bases, with 13 bases between. CDR1 and CDR2 from the germline V gene are MNHNY and SVGAGI (reference sequence). The CDR3 runs 15 residues. The DNA for the CDR3 is TGTGCCAGCAGTTACCTCAGGGGAGTAGATCAGCCCCAGCATTTT. This sequence encodes CASSYLRGVDQPQHF.

The chain is built from TRBV11-1 and TRBJ2-2; D is undetermined. CDR1 is SGHAT, CDR2 FQDESV, per germline (reference sequence). The CDR3 runs 14 residues. V was pared by 2 bases and J by 1 base, with 5 bases between. CDR3 loop: CASSLLLNTGELFF. The CDR3 DNA sequence: TGTGCCAGCAGCTTACTATTGAACACCGGGGAGCTGTTTTTT.

V usage is TRBV7-9 and J usage is TRBJ2-7; D is ambiguous. Germline lookup yields CDR1 SEHNR and CDR2 FQNEAQ (reference sequence). V dropped 5 bases and J dropped 2 bases, with 16 bases sitting between them. CDR3 length: 15 residues. The CDR3 reads CASSPWSRSAYEQYF. In DNA form, the CDR3 reads TGTGCCAGCAGCCCCTGGAGCAGGTCGGCCTACGAGCAGTACTTC.

This clonotype was seen ten or more times. The J gene is TRBJ2-7, the V gene TRBV10-2; the match to TRBD2 covers 7 bases. Germline V lookup: CDR1 WSHSY, CDR2 SAAADI. The CDR3 spans 14 residues. V dropped 3 bases and J dropped 2; count of bases not matched to a gene: 4. This CDR3 reads CASSDSGTAYEQYF. In DNA, the CDR3 is TGCGCCAGCAGTGACAGCGGGACCGCCTACGAGCAGTACTTC.

This rearrangement joins TRBV24-1 to TRBJ2-3; TRBD1 matches 10 bases. The V gene's germline CDR1 is KGHDR and CDR2 SFDVKD. V was pared by 7 bases and J by 4 bases, with 7 bases of the junction left unmatched. The CDR3 spans 15 residues. Here the CDR3 reads CATRGTGVSSDTQYF. The CDR3 DNA follows: TGTGCCACCAGGGGGACAGGGGTTTCATCAGATACGCAGTATTTT.

The chain has TRBV7-2 and TRBJ1-2; D gene uncertain. Trimming took 5 bases from V and 8 from J, leaving 21 bases between them. Germline V CDR1 and CDR2: SGHTA, FQGNSA. The CDR3 spans 15 residues. The CDR3 DNA is TGTGCCAGCAGCGACGAAGGACGGTTTGTAAGAGGCTACACCTTC. Encoded protein: CASSDEGRFVRGYTF.

This clonotype has ten or more counts. V and J are TRBV6-1 and TRBJ2-3; D is unclear. The CDR3 sequence is 14 residues long. Between the trimmed V and J ends, which lost 10 bases and 2 bases, there was a span of 16 bases. CDR1 is MNHNS and CDR2 is SASEGT in the germline V gene. The CDR3 nucleotides read TGTGCCAACTCTCGGAATAGATACACAGATACGCAGTATTTT. This codes for CANSRNRYTDTQYF.

This chain uses TRBV2 with TRBJ2-5, with D perhaps TRBD2 (6 bases). V lost 0 bases to trimming and J lost 11 bases, with 22 bases between them. Germline CDR1 reads SNHLY; CDR2 reads FYNNEI. This CDR3 is built from 16 residues. CDR3 loop: CASSEALRLASGEQYF. CDR3 DNA: TGTGCCAGCAGTGAAGCGCTTAGGCTAGCGTCGGGTGAGCAGTACTTC.

This chain connects TRBV7-2 to TRBJ2-1; D is perhaps TRBD2 (7 bases). V was pared by 1 base and J by 12 bases, with 16 bases between. Germline V gene lookup returns CDR1 SGHTA and CDR2 FQGNSA. This CDR3 contains 14 residues. CDR3 residues: CASSLEGRGTSQFF. The CDR3 DNA reads as TGTGCCAGCAGCTTAGAAGGGCGGGGGACATCGCAGTTCTTC.

V and J are TRBV11-2 and TRBJ2-5; 8 nucleotides match TRBD1. The CDR3 is 13 amino acids. The V and J ends lost 2 bases and 11 bases, in that order; junction bases with no gene match: 7. The germline V gene has CDR1 SGHAT and CDR2 FQNNGV. CDR3 DNA: TGTGCCAGCAGCTTAACAGGGGGTTCGGAGCAGTACTTC. It is translated as CASSLTGGSEQYF.

This clonotype was counted ten times or more. Possible read error: a much larger clone is one base away. The V and J genes are TRBV12-3 or TRBV12-4 and TRBJ2-5, with D perhaps TRBD1 or TRBD2 (6 bases each). V was clipped by 6 bases and J by 11 bases, with 22 bases between them. The CDR3 runs to 14 residues. CDR3 bases: TGTGCCAGCAGCCCACAGGGAGGAATCAATGAGCAGTACTTC. Translated: CASSPQGGINEQYF.

The V call is TRBV28, the J call TRBJ2-6, with 7 bases matching TRBD1. Germline lookup yields CDR1 MDHEN and CDR2 SYDVKM. Losses at the gene ends were 10 bases for V and 0 bases for J; bases not matched to a gene: 15. This CDR3 has 18 amino acids. For the CDR3, the DNA is TGTGCCACCCTTCCCGGGACAGTCAACCCCTCTGGGGCCAACGTCCTGACTTTC. It codes for CATLPGTVNPSGANVLTF.

The V gene is TRBV28, the J gene TRBJ2-6; 9 bases match TRBD2. The J call is in doubt because the DNA end fits TRBJ2-7 better. Germline V gene data show CDR1 as MDHEN and CDR2 as SYDVKM. The CDR3 contains 15 residues. The CDR3 DNA follows: TGTGCCAGCACTATGAATAGCGGGGGTACCTACGAGCAGTACTTC. Its protein product is CASTMNSGGTYEQYF.

This chain joins TRBV7-2 and TRBJ2-5; possibly TRBD1 for D (6 bases). The end of the DNA is better explained by TRBJ2-7, so the J call may be wrong. CDR1 is SGHTA and CDR2 is FQGNSA in the germline V gene. The CDR3 sequence is 14 residues long. The CDR3 DNA reads TGTGCCAGCAGCATCAACAGGGCCTTCTACGAGCAGTACTTC. It is translated as CASSINRAFYEQYF.

The CDR3 sequence is CASSLLTLEAFF. The CDR3 DNA reads TGTGCCAGCAGTTTGTTGACTCTTGAAGCTTTCTTT. The V and J genes are TRBV12-3 or TRBV12-4 and TRBJ1-1, with no clear D. The CDR3 has 12 residues. V was cut by 3 bases and J by 7 bases, with 9 bases left in between.

CDR3 bases: TGTGCCAGCAGCTGGGACAGGGGCCCAGATACGCAGTATTTT. Residues: CASSWDRGPDTQYF. This chain uses TRBV7-2 with TRBJ2-3; TRBD1 aligns across 10 bases. The CDR3 loop spans 14 amino acids. The V and J ends lost 4 bases and 4 bases, in that order; junction bases with no gene match: 2. Germline assignment: CDR1 SGHTA and CDR2 FQGNSA.

This clonotype was seen a single time. One end of the junction varies from germline; a read error may be responsible. The CDR3 reads CASSRTGITEALF. CDR3 DNA: TGTGCCAGCAGTCGCACAGGTATCACTGAAGCTTTATTT. V usage is TRBV6-2 or TRBV6-3 and J usage is TRBJ2-3, with D possibly being TRBD1 (5 bases). The CDR3 contains 13 residues. Germline-derived CDR1 and CDR2 are MNHEY and SVGEGT.

In its sample, this clonotype was seen a few times. It is likely a read error, because the conserved phenylalanine at the end of the CDR3 is missing. It is unclear where the CDR3 begins or ends on the DNA, so no DNA is shown, and the CDR3 is as TCRdb lists it. The rearrangement links TRBV7-2 to TRBJ2-5; TRBD2 reflects the table's D call only, with no check against the DNA. Termini included, the CDR3 measures 16 amino acids. Germline loops: CDR1 SGHTA, CDR2 FQGNSA. This CDR3 is CASSLRAVTYEQYFGA.

The J gene is TRBJ2-3, the V gene TRBV5-6; D gene uncertain. There are 16 residues in the CDR3. Germline-derived CDR1 and CDR2 are SGHDT and YYEEEE. V lost 2 bases and J lost 4, with 17 bases in between. The CDR3: CASSFIPSDMPDTQYF. The DNA of the CDR3 is TGTGCCAGCAGCTTTATTCCTAGTGATATGCCAGATACGCAGTATTTT.

Ten or more counts support this clonotype. The chain uses TRBV7-2 and TRBJ2-6; D remains ambiguous. V was cut by 1 base and J by 6 bases, with 10 bases left in between. This CDR3 has 15 amino acids. Germline V gives CDR1 SGHTA, CDR2 FQGNSA. The CDR3 DNA reads as TGTGCCAGCAGCTTAGGGCTAAGTGTGGCCAACGTCCTGACTTTC. Encoded protein: CASSLGLSVANVLTF.

The chain links TRBV7-3 to TRBJ2-7, with D perhaps TRBD1 (6 bases). V lost 2 bases to trimming and J lost 2 bases, with 10 bases between them. In germline, CDR1 is SGHTA, CDR2 FQGTGA. The CDR3 contains 14 residues. CDR3 DNA: TGTGCCAGCAGCTTAGAGGACAGTCCCTACGAGCAGTACTTC. It encodes CASSLEDSPYEQYF.

The chain carries TRBV6-2 or TRBV6-3 and TRBJ2-1; TRBD1 matches at 9 bases. The DNA matches TRBJ2-7 better at its end, which makes the J call doubtful. Germline-derived CDR1 and CDR2 are MNHEY and SVGEGT. CDR3 length equals 16 residues. In DNA, the CDR3 is TGTGCCAGCAGTCGCTATATCGGGACAGGGCCCTACGAGCAGTACTTC. Translation gives CASSRYIGTGPYEQYF.

This clonotype rates as medium-sized (0.01 to 0.1%). The chain combines TRBV27 with TRBJ2-6; D unresolved. Per germline, CDR1 MNHEY and CDR2 SMNVEV (reference sequence). The CDR3 runs to 15 residues. V dropped 6 bases and J dropped 0 bases, with 9 bases sitting between them. The CDR3 sequence is CASRDGNSGANVLTF. CDR3 DNA: TGTGCCAGCAGGGACGGAAACTCTGGGGCCAACGTCCTGACTTTC.

The chain has TRBV27 and TRBJ2-6, with D hard to call. From germline, CDR1 is MNHEY and CDR2 SMNVEV (reference sequence). The CDR3 runs 15 residues. Trimming pared 3 bases from V and 0 bases from J, leaving 6 bases between. CDR3 loop: CASSFWGSGANVLTF. The CDR3 DNA follows: TGTGCCAGCAGTTTCTGGGGCTCTGGGGCCAACGTCCTGACTTTC.